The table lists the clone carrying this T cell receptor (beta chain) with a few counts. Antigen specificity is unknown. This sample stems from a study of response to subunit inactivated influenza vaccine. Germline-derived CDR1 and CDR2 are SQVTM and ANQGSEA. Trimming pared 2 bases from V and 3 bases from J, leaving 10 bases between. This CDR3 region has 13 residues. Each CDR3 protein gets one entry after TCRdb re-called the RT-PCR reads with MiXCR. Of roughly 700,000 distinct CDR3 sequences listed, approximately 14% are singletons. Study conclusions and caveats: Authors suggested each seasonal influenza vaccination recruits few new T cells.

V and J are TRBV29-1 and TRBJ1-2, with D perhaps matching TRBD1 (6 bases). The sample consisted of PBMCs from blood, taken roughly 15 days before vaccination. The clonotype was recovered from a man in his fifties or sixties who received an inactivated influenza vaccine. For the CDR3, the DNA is TGCAGCGTTGAACGGGGGCAGGACTATGGCTACACCTTC. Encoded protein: CSVERGQDYGYTF.